One sample yielded the 28 T cell receptor beta chains listed below, sequenced in a study of blood T cell repertoires in COVID-19. The data were produced by immunoSEQ multiplex PCR, yet TCRdb's version contains in-frame clones alone and is incomplete. The data contain 65,000 to 85,000 clones, 80% to 90% of them singletons. Sequencing was carried out using peripheral blood. The receptors here all came from a woman aged 18 to 35 with acute or convalescent COVID-19.

The chain combines TRBV10-3 with TRBJ1-2; 8 bases map to TRBD1. The CDR3 runs 14 residues. The V gene end was trimmed by 6 bases and the J gene end by 3 bases; junction bases not matched to a gene: 6. CDR1 and CDR2 from the germline V gene are ENHRY and SYGVKD. CDR3 amino acids: CAISETGADYGYTF. CDR3 DNA sequence: TGTGCCATCAGCGAGACAGGGGCCGACTATGGCTACACCTTC.

The V and J genes are TRBV5-1 and TRBJ2-5, with 10 bases lining up with TRBD2. The ends lost 0 bases at V and 5 bases at J; junction bases unmatched: 4. The CDR3 has 15 amino acids. In germline, CDR1 is SGHRS, CDR2 YFSETQ. The CDR3 nucleotides are TGCGCCAGCAGCTTGGCCGCTAGCGGGGGTGAGACCCAGTACTTC. Encoded protein: CASSLAASGGETQYF.

A word on this clone: A far larger clone is one nucleotide away, so this likely arose from a read error. The chain employs TRBV27 and TRBJ1-1; D is undetermined. Germline CDR1 MNHEY, CDR2 SMNVEV (reference sequence). The CDR3 has 11 amino acids. V was shortened by 3 bases and J by 5 bases, with 4 bases between the two germline ends. The CDR3 nucleotides are TGTGCCAGCAGTTTCGGGACTGAAGCTTTCTTT. Translating it yields CASSFGTEAFF.

The chain couples TRBV5-1 to TRBJ2-1; weak D call: TRBD2 (5 bases). The CDR3 consists of 16 residues. Germline V gene data show CDR1 as SGHRS and CDR2 as YFSETQ. The V gene lost 0 bases and the J gene lost 2 bases, with 12 bases spanning the gap. For the CDR3, the DNA is TGCGCCAGCAGCTTGGTTCCGGGAAGCACCTACAATGAGCAGTTCTTC. Amino acid sequence: CASSLVPGSTYNEQFF.

The chain combines TRBV7-2 with TRBJ1-1; 11 nucleotides line up with TRBD1. The CDR3 covers 14 residues. Germline-derived CDR1 and CDR2 are SGHTA and FQGNSA. V gave up 1 base and J gave up 5 bases; unmatched junction bases: 0. CDR3 nucleotides: TGTGCCAGCAGCTTAGGGGACAGGGGGACTGAAGCTTTCTTT. As protein: CASSLGDRGTEAFF.

The rearrangement uses TRBV7-2 and TRBJ2-3, with 7 bases identical to TRBD2. This CDR3 has 16 amino acids. CDR1 is SGHTA and CDR2 is FQGNSA in the germline V gene. The V and J ends lost 2 bases and 0 bases, in that order; junction bases with no gene match: 5. CDR3 in amino acids: CASSLTSDTSTDTQYF. The DNA for the CDR3 is TGTGCCAGCAGCTTAACTAGCGATACTAGCACAGATACGCAGTATTTT.

V and J are TRBV6-5 and TRBJ1-2; 7 nucleotides align to TRBD1. CDR3 size: 13 residues. The V and J ends lost 7 bases and 7 bases, in that order; junction bases with no gene match: 9. CDR1 and CDR2 (germline): MNHEY, SVGAGI. Here the CDR3 reads CASKDRVSSGYTF. In nucleotides, the CDR3 is TGTGCCAGCAAAGACAGGGTGTCGTCTGGCTACACCTTC.

The chain is built from TRBV6-1 and TRBJ2-7, with 10 bases aligning to TRBD2. Germline V CDR1 and CDR2: MNHNS, SASEGT. The CDR3 spans 15 residues. Trimming removed 1 base from V and 4 bases from J; junction bases left unmatched: 4. The CDR3 here is CASSEGTSGIYEQYF. CDR3 in DNA: TGTGCCAGCAGTGAAGGGACTAGCGGAATTTACGAGCAGTACTTC.

This chain links TRBV11-2 with TRBJ1-5; the match to TRBD1 covers 9 bases. The germline CDR1 and CDR2 sequences are SGHAT and FQNNGV. The CDR3 is 18 residues long. The V and J ends lost 5 bases and 7 bases, in that order; junction bases with no gene match: 18. This CDR3 is CASSVSGTGQMVGQPQHF. CDR3 nucleotides: TGTGCCAGCAGCGTATCCGGGACAGGGCAGATGGTGGGACAGCCCCAGCATTTT. Drawing the rest from reference TRBV11-2 and TRBJ1-5, the complete variable domain is EAGVAQSPRYKIIEKRQSVAFWCNPISGHATLYWYQQILGQGPKLLIQFQNNGVVDDSQLPKDRFSAERLKGVDSTLKIQPAKLEDSAVYLCASSVSGTGQMVGQPQHFGDGTRLSIL.

The table lists this clone with a few counts. V is TRBV5-1 and J is TRBJ2-1; D perhaps matches TRBD2 (5 bases). V was shortened by 5 bases and J by 3 bases, with 18 bases between the two germline ends. CDR1 is SGHRS, CDR2 YFSETQ, per germline. This CDR3 region has 16 residues. The CDR3 bases are TGCGCCAGCAGTCCGTCGGGGTTAAGCGGCTACAATGAGCAGTTCTTC. Residues: CASSPSGLSGYNEQFF.

The chain recombines TRBV4-1 with TRBJ1-1; no definite D call. The CDR3 length is 17 residues. Germline lookup yields CDR1 MGHRA and CDR2 YSYEKL. V was clipped by 1 base and J by 0 bases, with 15 bases between them. The CDR3 region has the DNA TGCGCCAGCAGCCAAGCCCGGGGAGGCCTGGTGAACACTGAAGCTTTCTTT. Translated: CASSQARGGLVNTEAFF.

The chain carries TRBV12-3 or TRBV12-4 and TRBJ2-7; TRBD2 is a possible D gene (6 bases). The CDR3 has 13 residues. V lost 7 bases and J lost 2, with 12 bases in between. The CDR3 region is CASMRGQTYEQYF. The CDR3 DNA is TGTGCCAGCATGCGGGGCCAGACCTACGAGCAGTACTTC.

The chain employs TRBV14 and TRBJ2-5, with 11 nucleotides matching TRBD2. The CDR3 covers 18 residues. V lost 4 bases and J lost 3; bases outside the gene matches: 13. Germline CDR1 is SGHDN and CDR2 is FVKESK. The CDR3 reads CASSLRASGGHPKETQYF. The CDR3 nucleotides read TGTGCCAGCAGCCTCCGGGCTAGCGGGGGGCACCCAAAAGAGACCCAGTACTTC.

This clone appeared once. The chain recombines TRBV19 with TRBJ1-1; the match to TRBD1 covers 7 bases. Looked up from germline, CDR1 is LNHDA and CDR2 is SQIVND (reference sequence). V lost 5 bases, J lost 4 bases, and 7 bases stayed unmatched. The CDR3 runs to 14 residues. Here the CDR3 reads CASSVPGGVTEAFF. In DNA form, the CDR3 reads TGTGCCAGTAGTGTGCCAGGGGGAGTCACTGAAGCTTTCTTT.

The V gene is TRBV7-8, the J gene TRBJ2-1, with D hard to call. Trimming removed 1 base from V and 10 bases from J, with 11 bases in between. This CDR3 region has 13 residues. The germline V gene has CDR1 SGHVS and CDR2 FQNEAQ. The CDR3 here is CASSLVPHEEQFF. For the CDR3, the DNA is TGTGCCAGCAGCTTAGTTCCCCACGAGGAGCAGTTCTTC.

The J gene is TRBJ2-3, the V gene TRBV24-1; 8 nucleotides match TRBD1. The CDR3 totals 13 residues. Germline assignment: CDR1 KGHDR and CDR2 SFDVKD. After removal of 7 bases from V and 4 bases from J, the junction contained 3 bases not matched to a gene. CDR3 DNA sequence: TGTGCCACCAGCGCAGGGGGCGCAGATACGCAGTATTTT. Encoded protein: CATSAGGADTQYF.

The gene calls are TRBV19 and TRBJ2-1; TRBD2 agrees at 10 bases. The CDR3 has 16 amino acids. CDR1 and CDR2 from the germline V gene are LNHDA and SQIVND (reference sequence). J lost 0 bases, V lost 1 base, and 0 bases had no gene match. DNA for the CDR3: TGTGCCAGTAGTATAGCTAGCGGGAGCTCCTACAATGAGCAGTTCTTC. This translates into CASSIASGSSYNEQFF.

This chain joins TRBV4-3 and TRBJ1-6; 11 nucleotides agree with TRBD1. There are 18 residues in the CDR3. J gave up 9 bases and V 0 bases, and 10 bases lay outside the gene matches. CDR1 is LGHNA and CDR2 is YSLEER in the germline V gene. The CDR3 region has the DNA TGCGCCAGCAGCCAAGATTATGTTCAGGACAGGGGGCTTTCACCCCTCCACTTT. Residues: CASSQDYVQDRGLSPLHF.

This chain connects TRBV10-2 to TRBJ2-7; TRBD2 agrees at 9 bases. Germline CDR1 and CDR2: WSHSY and SAAADI. V lost 6 bases and J lost 3; bases outside the gene matches: 6. The CDR3 extends over 14 amino acids. Here the CDR3 DNA reads TGCGCCAGCAGCCAAGCGGGAGGAAGCTACGAGCAGTACTTC. This translates into CASSQAGGSYEQYF.

The chain has TRBV9 and TRBJ2-5; TRBD2 agrees at 12 bases. Germline V lookup: CDR1 SGDLS, CDR2 YYNGEE. V lost 4 bases and J lost 4; bases outside the gene matches: 8. This CDR3 has 16 residues. The CDR3, as DNA: TGTGCCAGCAGCCGCGCGACTAGCGGGGGCGGAGAGACCCAGTACTTC. Translating it yields CASSRATSGGGETQYF. Looking up the rest from reference TRBV9 and TRBJ2-5 gives the full variable domain: DSGVTQTPKHLITATGQRVTLRCSPRSGDLSVYWYQQSLDQGLQFLIQYYNGEERAKGNILERFSAQQFPDLHSELNLSSLELGDSALYFCASSRATSGGGETQYFGPGTRLLVL.

J is TRBJ2-7 and V is TRBV5-8, with TRBD1 matching 7 bases. Germline lookup yields CDR1 SGHTS and CDR2 YDEGEE. J lost 1 base, V lost 2 bases, and 9 bases had no gene match. CDR3 length: 16 amino acids. CDR3 nucleotide sequence: TGTGCCAGCAGCTTACTGACAGGGATTTTTTCCTACGAGCAGTACTTC. Translating gives CASSLLTGIFSYEQYF.

Regarding this clone: Mismatch with germline at one junction end may stem from a read error. CDR3 in amino acids: CAGSEQGGIEAFF. CDR3 sequence (DNA): TGTGCCGGCAGTGAACAGGGAGGGATTGAAGCTTTCTTT. The rearrangement joins TRBV6-1 to TRBJ1-1; D may be TRBD1 (6 bases). Germline values: CDR1 MNHNS, CDR2 SASEGT. The CDR3 totals 13 residues.

The V call is TRBV5-5, the J call TRBJ2-5; 8 bases match TRBD2. V trimming: 2 bases; J trimming: 1 base; junction bases outside the gene matches: 4. CDR1 and CDR2 (germline): SGHKS, YYEKEE (reference sequence). The CDR3 sequence is 15 residues long. The CDR3 is CASSLLAGFQETQYF. CDR3 coding DNA: TGTGCCAGCAGCTTATTAGCGGGATTCCAAGAGACCCAGTACTTC.

This clone was seen a single time. This chain uses TRBV7-6 with TRBJ1-1; tentatively, D is TRBD1 (6 bases). V dropped 7 bases and J dropped 7 bases, with 13 bases sitting between them. The CDR3 loop spans 12 amino acids. The germline V gene encodes CDR1 SGHVS and CDR2 FNYEAQ. The CDR3 loop reads CASTKGQLEAFF. For the CDR3, the DNA is TGTGCCAGCACCAAAGGACAGCTTGAAGCTTTCTTT.

V usage is TRBV19 and J usage is TRBJ2-2; tentative D call: TRBD1 (5 bases). The germline CDR1 and CDR2 sequences are LNHDA and SQIVND (reference sequence). V lost 3 bases and J 3 bases, leaving 11 bases between the germline ends. The CDR3 spans 15 residues. Written as DNA, the CDR3 is TGTGCCAGTAGTATCGCAGGGTTGGACACCGGGGAGCTGTTTTTT. This gives the protein CASSIAGLDTGELFF. Combining the CDR3 with reference TRBV19 and TRBJ2-2 gives the whole variable domain DGGITQSPKYLFRKEGQNVTLSCEQNLNHDAMYWYRQDPGQGLRLIYYSQIVNDFQKGDIAEGYSVSREKKESFPLTVTSAQKNPTAFYLCASSIAGLDTGELFFGEGSRLTVL.

This sequence joins TRBV30 and TRBJ1-2, with 7 bases identical to TRBD1. Germline-derived CDR1 and CDR2 are GTSNPN and SVGIG (reference sequence). The V gene end was trimmed by 2 bases and the J gene end by 8 bases; junction bases not matched to a gene: 14. This CDR3 region has 15 residues. In DNA form, the CDR3 reads TGTGCCTGGAGTTTATCCGGGACAGTATGGGGCGGCTACACCTTC. Amino acid sequence: CAWSLSGTVWGGYTF.

This chain uses TRBV11-2 with TRBJ2-3; 10 positions agree with TRBD2. V lost 1 base and J lost 4; bases outside the gene matches: 2. Germline V gives CDR1 SGHAT, CDR2 FQNNGV. The CDR3 contains 15 residues. The CDR3 region has the DNA TGTGCCAGCAGCTTAGCAGCGGGGGGGCCAGATACGCAGTATTTT. Its protein product is CASSLAAGGPDTQYF. Full variable domain (rest looked up from reference TRBV11-2 and TRBJ2-3): EAGVAQSPRYKIIEKRQSVAFWCNPISGHATLYWYQQILGQGPKLLIQFQNNGVVDDSQLPKDRFSAERLKGVDSTLKIQPAKLEDSAVYLCASSLAAGGPDTQYFGPGTRLTVL.

The chain carries TRBV12-3 or TRBV12-4 and TRBJ1-4, with D maybe TRBD1 (6 bases). This CDR3 contains 13 residues. Trimming removed 6 bases from V and 8 bases from J, with 13 bases in between. The CDR3 nucleotides read TGTGCCAGCAGAGAACAGGGTTACGAAAAACTGTTTTTT. Translation: CASREQGYEKLFF.